A single sample gave rise to the 26 T cell receptor beta chains below, sequenced in a study of post-analysis software for immune sequencing data (dated by TCRdb to between 2014 and 2017). Points the paper makes about the study in general: Patients showed significantly higher frequencies than controls for a handful of TRBV segments, among them TRBV5-6, TRBV5-1 and TRBV20-1.

Their antigen targets remain unknown. The method was PCR. These reads were obtained on an Illumina HiSeq 2500. Unique molecular identifiers were incorporated into TCR beta cDNA libraries to reduce PCR and sequencing biases. The public reads were reanalyzed by TCRdb: fastp trimming at Q25, MiXCR alignment, in-frame beta chains only. Every distinct CDR3 protein forms one entry, paired with its most common genes and DNA. The sample data list fewer than 550,000 distinct CDR3 sequences, and around a third of these were observed just once. Of the sample, roughly 6% falls within the top ten clones. Sequencing was carried out using blood. These receptor sequences come from a girl aged 2 to 17 with multiple sclerosis.

V gene TRBV4-1 combines with J gene TRBJ2-3; 16 nucleotides match TRBD2. The germline gives CDR1 MGHRA, CDR2 YSYEKL. Germline trimming cut 2 bases from V and 4 bases from J; bases unmatched to any gene: 9. The CDR3 contains 19 residues. The CDR3 DNA follows: TGCGCCAGCAGCCAATTGGGACTAGCGGGGGGGAGGGACCCAGATACGCAGTATTTT. Translation gives CASSQLGLAGGRDPDTQYF.

This clonotype appeared many times. The chain links TRBV7-9 to TRBJ2-7; 10 bases align to TRBD1. The CDR3 is 13 amino acids. V shed 5 bases, J shed 5 bases, and the junction held 3 bases outside the gene matches. The germline CDR1 and CDR2 sequences are SEHNR and FQNEAQ (reference sequence). The CDR3 nucleotides read TGTGCCAGCAGCCGGACAGGGGGAAACGAGCAGTACTTC. It specifies CASSRTGGNEQYF.

The chain joins TRBV24-1 to TRBJ2-4; D unclear. The J call may be in error: the DNA end matches TRBJ2-7 better. The germline V gene has CDR1 KGHDR and CDR2 SFDVKD. The CDR3 consists of 11 residues. The DNA of the CDR3 is TGTGCCACCTCGGAAGGCTACGAGCAGTACTTC. Translation: CATSEGYEQYF.

Comment on this clonotype: An end of the junction differs from the germline gene, which may be a read error. The chain recombines TRBV20-1 with TRBJ1-5; TRBD1 is a possible D gene (6 bases). CDR3 length equals 15 residues. Germline assignment: CDR1 DFQATT and CDR2 SNEGSKA (reference sequence). The CDR3 bases are TGCAGTGTTAGATCGGGGGCGCTTAGCAATCAGCCCCAGCATTTT. The encoded protein is CSVRSGALSNQPQHF.

This clonotype was seen only a few times. The chain couples TRBV10-3 to TRBJ2-1; possibly TRBD2 for D (5 bases). V was clipped by 2 bases and J by 5 bases, with 13 bases between them. Germline V gene lookup returns CDR1 ENHRY and CDR2 SYGVKD. This CDR3 has 15 amino acids. CDR3 residues: CAISELQRPNNEQFF. CDR3 DNA: TGTGCCATCAGTGAGCTCCAGCGGCCAAACAATGAGCAGTTCTTC.

In this sample, this clonotype turned up once. The V gene is TRBV6-5, the J gene TRBJ2-6; tentative D call: TRBD1 (6 bases). The length of the CDR3 is 17 residues. Trimming removed 4 bases at V and 7 bases at J, with 20 bases between. The germline gives CDR1 MNHEY, CDR2 SVGAGI. The DNA for the CDR3 is TGTGCCAGCAGTTCCCCCCTCGAACAGGGTGGCGCCAACGTCCTGACTTTC. This translates into CASSSPLEQGGANVLTF.

This clonotype was seen ten or more times. This chain connects TRBV20-1 to TRBJ2-7, with 7 bases aligning to TRBD2. After removal of 4 bases from V and 0 bases from J, the junction contained 3 bases not matched to a gene. In germline, CDR1 is DFQATT, CDR2 SNEGSKA (reference sequence). The CDR3 has 13 amino acids. The DNA for the CDR3 is TGCAGTGCTATCGCTAGCGGCTCCTACGAGCAGTACTTC. Encoded protein: CSAIASGSYEQYF.

This chain uses TRBV11-2 with TRBJ1-2, with a possible D match to TRBD1 (5 bases). V was trimmed by 1 base and J by 3 bases, leaving 6 bases between them. The CDR3 length is 13 residues. The germline gives CDR1 SGHAT, CDR2 FQNNGV. The CDR3 DNA follows: TGTGCCAGCAGCTTAGGGGGGTACTATGGCTACACCTTC. This sequence encodes CASSLGGYYGYTF.

This clonotype was found a few times. The chain couples TRBV5-1 to TRBJ2-5, with D maybe TRBD1 (6 bases). V was cut by 2 bases and J by 5 bases, with 16 bases left in between. CDR3 length: 15 residues. Germline V CDR1 and CDR2: SGHRS, YFSETQ. In DNA form, the CDR3 reads TGCGCCAGCAGCTTCCTTAGGGGGACGGACGAGACCCAGTACTTC. It encodes CASSFLRGTDETQYF. The entire variable domain, with the rest obtained from reference TRBV5-1 and TRBJ2-5, is as follows: KAGVTQTPRYLIKTRGQQVTLSCSPISGHRSVSWYQQTPGQGLQFLFEYFSETQRNKGNFPGRFSGRQFSNSRSEMNVSTLELGDSALYLCASSFLRGTDETQYFGPGTRLLVL.

V is TRBV4-1 and J is TRBJ1-1; no reliable D call. This CDR3 contains 12 residues. Germline lookup yields CDR1 MGHRA and CDR2 YSYEKL. V was shortened by 4 bases and J by 3 bases, with 6 bases between the two germline ends. The DNA for the CDR3 is TGCGCCAGCAGCCCGACGGACACTGAAGCTTTCTTT. It specifies CASSPTDTEAFF.

This chain joins TRBV12-5 and TRBJ2-1; 7 bases fit TRBD2. In germline, CDR1 is LGHNT, CDR2 FRNRAP. This CDR3 has 16 residues. V lost 1 base and J lost 3; bases outside the gene matches: 6. The chain's CDR3 is CASGLARGGSYNEQFF. Written as DNA, the CDR3 is TGTGCTAGTGGTTTGGCTCGCGGGGGTAGCTACAATGAGCAGTTCTTC.

This chain uses TRBV6-5 with TRBJ1-2; TRBD1 might be the D (6 bases). Germline CDR1 is MNHEY and CDR2 is SVGAGI. The length of the CDR3 is 14 residues. V was trimmed by 5 bases and J by 4 bases, leaving 14 bases between them. This chain's CDR3 is CASSDTRDTYGYTF. In nucleotides, the CDR3 is TGTGCCAGCAGTGACACCAGGGACACCTATGGCTACACCTTC.

This clonotype was detected a few times. The rearrangement joins TRBV5-1 to TRBJ1-4; 8 nucleotides align to TRBD1. Per the germline V gene, CDR1 is SGHRS and CDR2 is YFSETQ. The ends lost 4 bases at V and 0 bases at J; junction bases unmatched: 8. The length of the CDR3 is 17 residues. CDR3 in amino acids: CASSVGQAVATNEKLFF. The CDR3 bases are TGCGCCAGCAGCGTGGGACAGGCGGTTGCAACTAATGAAAAACTGTTTTTT.

V and J are TRBV6-1 and TRBJ1-2; possible D gene TRBD1, 6 bases. The germline CDR1 and CDR2 sequences are MNHNS and SASEGT. The CDR3 is 14 amino acids. The V gene lost 6 bases and the J gene lost 8 bases, with 19 bases spanning the gap. The CDR3 bases are TGTGCCAGCAGCCGCGAAACAGGGTACGGCGGCTACACCTTC. Translated: CASSRETGYGGYTF.

The chain carries TRBV3-1 and TRBJ2-5; D remains ambiguous. Per germline, CDR1 LGHDT and CDR2 YNNKEL (reference sequence). This CDR3 spans 13 amino acids. V was shortened by 6 bases and J by 5 bases, with 13 bases between the two germline ends. This CDR3 is CASSTGPTETQYF. The CDR3, as DNA: TGTGCCAGCAGTACCGGCCCGACGGAGACCCAGTACTTC.

The rearrangement links TRBV20-1 to TRBJ2-3; D might be TRBD2 (6 bases). Trimming removed 7 bases at V and 3 bases at J, with 11 bases between. Germline V gene data show CDR1 as DFQATT and CDR2 as SNEGSKA (reference sequence). The CDR3 length is 12 residues. The CDR3 is CSEWGGTDTQYF. As DNA, the CDR3 is TGCAGTGAGTGGGGAGGTACAGATACGCAGTATTTT.

This chain links TRBV20-1 with TRBJ2-3; 14 bases align to TRBD2. This CDR3 spans 18 amino acids. After removal of 5 bases from V and 0 bases from J, the junction contained 10 bases not matched to a gene. Germline loops: CDR1 DFQATT, CDR2 SNEGSKA (reference sequence). CDR3 region: CSASSGLAGGPSTDTQYF. The DNA for the CDR3 is TGCAGTGCTTCTTCAGGACTAGCGGGGGGCCCTAGCACAGATACGCAGTATTTT.

The CDR3 DNA reads TGCAGTGCTAGGGGACTTCTTAATACGCAGTATTTT. Protein product: CSARGLLNTQYF. J is TRBJ2-3 and V is TRBV20-1, with D possibly TRBD2 on 6 matching bases. Germline V gives CDR1 DFQATT, CDR2 SNEGSKA (reference sequence). V was cut by 3 bases and J by 7 bases, with 11 bases left in between. The CDR3 spans 12 residues.

This clonotype was counted a few times. This sequence joins TRBV6-1 and TRBJ2-6; TRBD1 matches 8 bases. Germline lookup yields CDR1 MNHNS and CDR2 SASEGT. V lost 5 bases and J lost 4; bases outside the gene matches: 10. The CDR3 length is 17 residues. CDR3 in DNA: TGTGCCAGCAGTCGATACCCGACAGGGGAAGGGGCCAACGTCCTGACTTTC. The encoded protein is CASSRYPTGEGANVLTF.

The chain combines TRBV13 with TRBJ2-7; no definite D call. The CDR3 has 16 amino acids. Germline V gives CDR1 PRHDT, CDR2 FYEKMQ (reference sequence). V lost 5 bases, J lost 3 bases, and 20 bases lay in between. DNA for the CDR3: TGTGCCAGCAGCCCTTATGGGTGGGGAACTAACTACGAGCAGTACTTC. Its translation: CASSPYGWGTNYEQYF.

The genes are TRBV20-1 and TRBJ1-5; the match to TRBD1 covers 7 bases. With V trimmed by 5 bases and J by 4 bases, 5 bases remained unmatched. Germline V CDR1 and CDR2: DFQATT, SNEGSKA (reference sequence). The CDR3 loop spans 13 amino acids. CDR3 residues: CSAPQGVNQPQHF. As DNA, the CDR3 is TGCAGTGCTCCTCAGGGGGTGAATCAGCCCCAGCATTTT.

A word on this clonotype: Relative to the germline gene, one junction end is altered; a read error may explain this. The gene calls are TRBV10-3 and TRBJ2-1, with 7 positions matching TRBD2. The CDR3 is made up of 16 amino acids. The germline CDR1 and CDR2 sequences are ENHRY and SYGVKD. The CDR3 loop reads CALSGLGLVADNEQFF. For the CDR3, the DNA is TGTGCCCTCAGTGGGCTAGGACTAGTTGCCGACAATGAGCAGTTCTTC.

This clonotype was observed a few times. The chain recombines TRBV10-3 with TRBJ2-3; 14 bases are shared with TRBD2. V shed 0 bases and J 0 bases; nucleotides not matched to a gene: 5. The length of the CDR3 is 19 residues. CDR1 and CDR2 from the germline V gene are ENHRY and SYGVKD. DNA of the CDR3: TGTGCCATCAGTGAGTCGAGGACTAGCGGGGGGATTAGCACAGATACGCAGTATTTT. Amino acids: CAISESRTSGGISTDTQYF.

The V and J genes are TRBV6-5 and TRBJ2-1, with 8 nucleotides matching TRBD2. TRBJ2-7 explains the end of the DNA better; the J call may be wrong. The CDR3 totals 15 residues. Germline CDR1 MNHEY, CDR2 SVGAGI. In nucleotides, the CDR3 is TGTGCCAGCAGGACAAGCGGGGGAACCTACAATGAGCAGTACTTC. It encodes CASRTSGGTYNEQYF.

This clonotype was counted ten times or more. The V call is TRBV9, the J call TRBJ2-5; D is unresolved. Germline CDR1 SGDLS, CDR2 YYNGEE. Trimming took off 5 bases at V and 5 bases at J, with 13 bases between the two ends. The CDR3 has 13 residues. The CDR3 region is CASSESMGETQYF. CDR3 coding DNA: TGTGCCAGCAGTGAATCAATGGGGGAGACCCAGTACTTC.

The chain links TRBV5-1 to TRBJ2-3; tentative D call: TRBD1 (6 bases). The CDR3 totals 15 residues. The V and J ends lost 6 bases and 2 bases respectively, with 16 bases between them. Looked up from germline, CDR1 is SGHRS and CDR2 is YFSETQ. The CDR3 reads CASNPDRADTDTQYF. DNA for the CDR3: TGCGCCAGCAACCCGGACAGAGCAGACACAGATACGCAGTATTTT.